This T cell receptor beta chain was sequenced during a study of vaccination and CD4 T cells after COVID-19. Study findings and constraints: From a median of about 21 to 38, SARS-CoV-2-reactive clonotypes increased, though not significantly. Convalescent patients displayed spike mono-reactivity in 304 of 307 vaccine-specific clones.

Of note for this clonotype: Its antigen is still unknown.

The Oncomine TCR Beta short-read assay sequenced DNA from cultured CD4+ T cells. Cultured CD4+ T cells were the source of extracted genomic DNA. A single record per CDR3 protein comes from TCRdb applying MiXCR to the PCR reads. Counted here are 8,500 to 14,000 distinct CDR3 sequences, 29% occurring once; the ten biggest clones make up less than 25%. The CDR3 contains 18 residues. Germline V gives CDR1 MNHEY, CDR2 SVGAGI. The V and J ends lost 2 bases and 2 bases, in that order; junction bases with no gene match: 11. Documented treatment: roughly 10-day PBMC culture with coronavirus spike peptide pools or control peptides (ViraFEST assay). Isolation of CD4+ T cells by negative selection took place after more than 9 days of culture.

The J gene is TRBJ2-5, the V gene TRBV6-5; 10 bases are shared with TRBD2. The specimen was cultured CD4+ T cells from blood. The receptor's source is a human donor with COVID-19. The CDR3 DNA follows: TGTGCCAGCAGTTACAGTCCGGGGACTAGCGCTATACAAGAGACCCAGTACTTC. Translation gives CASSYSPGTSAIQETQYF.